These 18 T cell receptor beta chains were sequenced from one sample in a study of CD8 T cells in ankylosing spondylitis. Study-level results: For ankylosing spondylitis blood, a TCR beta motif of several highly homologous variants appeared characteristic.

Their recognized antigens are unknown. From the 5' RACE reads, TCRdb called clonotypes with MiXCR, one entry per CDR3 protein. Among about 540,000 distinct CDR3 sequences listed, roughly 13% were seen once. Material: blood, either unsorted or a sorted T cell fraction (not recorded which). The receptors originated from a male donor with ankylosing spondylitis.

CDR3 nucleotide sequence: TGCGCCAGCAGCTTCCTAAACCTGGACAGTGAAGCTTTCTTT. Amino acid sequence: CASSFLNLDSEAFF. The chain uses TRBV5-1 and TRBJ1-1, with D possibly TRBD1 on 6 matching bases. V lost 2 bases and J 7 bases, leaving 15 bases between the germline ends. There are 14 residues in the CDR3. Looked up from germline, CDR1 is SGHRS and CDR2 is YFSETQ.

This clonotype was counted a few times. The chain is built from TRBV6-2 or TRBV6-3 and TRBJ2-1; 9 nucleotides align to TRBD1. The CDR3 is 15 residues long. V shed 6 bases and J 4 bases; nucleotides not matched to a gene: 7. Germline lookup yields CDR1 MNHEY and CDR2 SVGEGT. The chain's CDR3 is CASRRPGTGYNEQFF. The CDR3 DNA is TGTGCCAGCAGGCGTCCCGGGACAGGGTACAATGAGCAGTTCTTC.

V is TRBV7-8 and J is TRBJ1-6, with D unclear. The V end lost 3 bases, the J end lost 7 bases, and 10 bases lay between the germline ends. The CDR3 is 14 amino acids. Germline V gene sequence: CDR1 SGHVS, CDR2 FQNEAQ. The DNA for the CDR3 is TGTGCCAGCAGCTTCCTGGAAAGCAATTCACCCCTCCACTTT. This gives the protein CASSFLESNSPLHF.

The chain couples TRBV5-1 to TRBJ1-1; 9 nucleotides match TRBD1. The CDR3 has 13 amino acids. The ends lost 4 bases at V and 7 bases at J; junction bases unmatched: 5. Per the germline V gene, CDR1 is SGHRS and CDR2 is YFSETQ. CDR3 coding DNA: TGCGCCAGCAGCCGGGGACAGGGCCTTGAAGCTTTCTTT. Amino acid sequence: CASSRGQGLEAFF.

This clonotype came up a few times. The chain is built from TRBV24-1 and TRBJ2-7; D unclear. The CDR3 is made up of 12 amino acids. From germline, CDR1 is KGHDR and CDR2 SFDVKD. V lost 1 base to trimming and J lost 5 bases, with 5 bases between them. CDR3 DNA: TGTGCCACCAGTGATTTTCATGACGAGCAGTACTTC. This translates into CATSDFHDEQYF.

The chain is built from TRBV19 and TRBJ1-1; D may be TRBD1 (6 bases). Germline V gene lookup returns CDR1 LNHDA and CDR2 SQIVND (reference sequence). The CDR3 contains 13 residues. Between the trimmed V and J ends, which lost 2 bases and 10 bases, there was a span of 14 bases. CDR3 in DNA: TGTGCCAGTAGTATACCAGGGGAGGTTGGAGCTTTCTTT. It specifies CASSIPGEVGAFF.

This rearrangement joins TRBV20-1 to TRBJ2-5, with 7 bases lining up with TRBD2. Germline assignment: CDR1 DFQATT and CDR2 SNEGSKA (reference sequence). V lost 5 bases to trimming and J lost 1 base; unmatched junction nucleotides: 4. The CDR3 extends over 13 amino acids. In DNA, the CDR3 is TGCAGTGCTCTGGGAGGGGCCCAAGAGACCCAGTACTTC. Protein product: CSALGGAQETQYF.

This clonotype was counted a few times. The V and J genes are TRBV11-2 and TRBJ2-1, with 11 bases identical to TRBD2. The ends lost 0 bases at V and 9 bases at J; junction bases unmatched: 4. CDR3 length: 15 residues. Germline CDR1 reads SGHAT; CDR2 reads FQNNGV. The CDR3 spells CASSLDPGLAAEQFF. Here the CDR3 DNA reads TGTGCCAGCAGCTTAGACCCGGGACTAGCGGCTGAGCAGTTCTTC.

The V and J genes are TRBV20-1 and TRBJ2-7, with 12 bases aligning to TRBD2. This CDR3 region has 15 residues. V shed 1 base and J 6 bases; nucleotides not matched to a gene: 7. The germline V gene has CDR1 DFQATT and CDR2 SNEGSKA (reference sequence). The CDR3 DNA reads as TGCAGTGCTAGAGGTTCTAGCGGGAGGGCCCTCGAGCAGTACTTC. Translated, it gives CSARGSSGRALEQYF.

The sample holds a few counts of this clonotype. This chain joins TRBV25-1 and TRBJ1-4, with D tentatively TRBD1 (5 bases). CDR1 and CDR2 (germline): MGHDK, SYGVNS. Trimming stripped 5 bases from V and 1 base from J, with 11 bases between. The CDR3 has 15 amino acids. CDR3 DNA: TGTGCCAGCAGTCTTCGGACATTAACTAATGAAAAACTGTTTTTT. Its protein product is CASSLRTLTNEKLFF.

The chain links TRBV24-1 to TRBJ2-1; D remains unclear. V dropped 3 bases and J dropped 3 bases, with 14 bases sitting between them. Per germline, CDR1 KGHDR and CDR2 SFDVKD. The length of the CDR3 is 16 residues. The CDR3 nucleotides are TGTGCCACCAGTGATCACCGGGCTAGAGGCTACAATGAGCAGTTCTTC. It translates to CATSDHRARGYNEQFF.

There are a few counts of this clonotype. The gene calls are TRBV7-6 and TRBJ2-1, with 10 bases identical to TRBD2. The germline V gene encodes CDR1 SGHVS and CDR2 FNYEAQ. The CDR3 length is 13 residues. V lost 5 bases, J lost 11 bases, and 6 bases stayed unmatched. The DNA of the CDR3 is TGTGCCAGCAGCCTAACACTAGCGGGGAAGCAGTTCTTC. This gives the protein CASSLTLAGKQFF.

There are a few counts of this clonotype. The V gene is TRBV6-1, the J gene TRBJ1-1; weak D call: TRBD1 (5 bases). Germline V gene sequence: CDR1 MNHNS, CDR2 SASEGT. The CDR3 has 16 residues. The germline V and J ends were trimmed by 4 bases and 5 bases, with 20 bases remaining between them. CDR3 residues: CASSALTGRVQTEAFF. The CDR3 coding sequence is TGTGCCAGCAGTGCCCTAACGGGACGAGTTCAGACTGAAGCTTTCTTT.

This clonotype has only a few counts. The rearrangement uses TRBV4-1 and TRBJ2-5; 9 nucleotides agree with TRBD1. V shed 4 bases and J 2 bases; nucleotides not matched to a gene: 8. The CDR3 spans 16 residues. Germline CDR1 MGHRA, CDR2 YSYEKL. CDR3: CASSLGGQGIQETQYF. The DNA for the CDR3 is TGCGCCAGCAGCCTCGGGGGACAGGGTATTCAAGAGACCCAGTACTTC.

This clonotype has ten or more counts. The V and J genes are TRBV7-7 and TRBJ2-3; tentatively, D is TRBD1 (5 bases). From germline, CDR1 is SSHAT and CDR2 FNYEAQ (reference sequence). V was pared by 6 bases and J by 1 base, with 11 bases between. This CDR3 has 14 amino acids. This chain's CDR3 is CASSSRVGTDTQYF. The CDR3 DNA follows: TGTGCCAGCAGTTCCAGGGTAGGCACAGATACGCAGTATTTT.

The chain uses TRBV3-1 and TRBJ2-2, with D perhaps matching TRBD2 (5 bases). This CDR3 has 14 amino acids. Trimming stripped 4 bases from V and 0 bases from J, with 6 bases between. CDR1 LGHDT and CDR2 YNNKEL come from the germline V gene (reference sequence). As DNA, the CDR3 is TGTGCCAGCAGCCCACTAGCGAACACCGGGGAGCTGTTTTTT. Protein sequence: CASSPLANTGELFF.

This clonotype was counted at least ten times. The CDR3 loop reads CASSQDLGIGELFF. The CDR3, as DNA: TGCGCCAGCAGCCAAGATTTGGGGATCGGGGAGCTGTTTTTT. V gene TRBV4-1 combines with J gene TRBJ2-2; D is undetermined. CDR1 MGHRA and CDR2 YSYEKL come from the germline V gene. Trimming pared 0 bases from V and 7 bases from J, leaving 9 bases between. The CDR3 totals 14 residues.

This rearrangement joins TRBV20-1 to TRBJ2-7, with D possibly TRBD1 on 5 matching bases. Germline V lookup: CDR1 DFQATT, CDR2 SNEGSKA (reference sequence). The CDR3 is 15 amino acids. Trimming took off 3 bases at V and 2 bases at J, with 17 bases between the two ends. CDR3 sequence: CSARNLVGRAYEQYF. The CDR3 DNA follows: TGCAGTGCTAGGAATCTTGTTGGCAGGGCCTACGAGCAGTACTTC.